Given below is one T cell receptor (beta chain) in context. This record belongs to a study of T cells after yellow fever vaccination. TCRdb analysed the 5' RACE reads with MiXCR anew, one entry per CDR3 protein. The sample carries 200,000 to 300,000 distinct CDR3 sequences, approximately 12% recorded once. Germline values: CDR1 DFQATT, CDR2 SNEGSKA (reference sequence). V was cut by 5 bases and J by 7 bases, with 11 bases left in between. This CDR3 comprises 11 residues. The chain carries TRBV20-1 and TRBJ1-1, with TRBD1 as a possible D gene (5 bases). The sample in question was CD4+ T cells sorted from PBMCs, obtained 45 days after the yellow fever booster vaccination. The TCR sequence derives from a man aged 25 to 40 who received the YFV17D yellow fever vaccine. This CDR3 reads CSASQGGEAFF. CDR3 DNA: TGCAGTGCTTCTCAGGGTGGTGAAGCTTTCTTT.